The source of this T cell receptor beta chain is a study of T-cell memory formation after mild COVID-19. Study context: TCR clustering was largely donor specific.

5'RACE, which relied on constant-segment primers, yielded TCR alpha and TCR beta cDNA libraries carrying sample barcodes and UMIs. TCRdb processed the 5' RACE reads anew with MiXCR; each CDR3 protein has one entry. The sample gives about 200,000 distinct CDR3 sequences, 9.5% of which show up once; around 3.3% is in the top ten. Looked up from germline, CDR1 is LNHDA and CDR2 is SQIVND (reference sequence). V was pared by 6 bases and J by 2 bases, with 13 bases between. The CDR3 runs to 14 residues. The clonotype was recovered from a young man who had mild COVID-19 (a few samples of this study predate the infection). Cell type and time point are not known. The specimen sequenced was PBMCs or a T cell subset sorted from them (not recorded which). This chain joins TRBV19 and TRBJ1-2; D may be TRBD1 (5 bases). The CDR3 coding sequence is TGTGCCAGTAGCAGGGACGGCAAGAACTATGGCTACACCTTC. Protein: CASSRDGKNYGYTF.